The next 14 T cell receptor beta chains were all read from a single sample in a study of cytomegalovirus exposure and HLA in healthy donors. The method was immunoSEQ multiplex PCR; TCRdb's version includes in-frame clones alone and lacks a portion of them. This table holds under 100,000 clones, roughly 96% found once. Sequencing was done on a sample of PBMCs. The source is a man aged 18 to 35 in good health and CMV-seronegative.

The chain's CDR3 is CASSLFSGDNGYTF. The CDR3, as DNA: TGTGCCAGCAGTTTATTTTCAGGGGATAATGGCTACACCTTC. J is TRBJ1-2 and V is TRBV28, with D perhaps TRBD1 (6 bases). V shed 1 base and J shed 6 bases, with 12 bases lying between them. CDR1 is MDHEN and CDR2 is SYDVKM in the germline V gene. This CDR3 spans 14 amino acids.

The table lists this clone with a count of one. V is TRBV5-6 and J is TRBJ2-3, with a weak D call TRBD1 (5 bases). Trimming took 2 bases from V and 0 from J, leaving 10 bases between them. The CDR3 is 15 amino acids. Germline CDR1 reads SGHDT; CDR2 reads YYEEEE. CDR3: CASSFQGPSTDTQYF. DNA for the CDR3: TGTGCCAGCAGCTTCCAGGGCCCTAGCACAGATACGCAGTATTTT.

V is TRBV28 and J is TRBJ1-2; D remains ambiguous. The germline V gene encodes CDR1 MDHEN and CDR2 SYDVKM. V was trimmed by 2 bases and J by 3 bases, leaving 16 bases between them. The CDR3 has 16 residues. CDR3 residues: CASSLVERRRDYGYTF. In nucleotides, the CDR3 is TGTGCCAGCAGTTTAGTAGAGCGGCGCCGGGACTATGGCTACACCTTC.

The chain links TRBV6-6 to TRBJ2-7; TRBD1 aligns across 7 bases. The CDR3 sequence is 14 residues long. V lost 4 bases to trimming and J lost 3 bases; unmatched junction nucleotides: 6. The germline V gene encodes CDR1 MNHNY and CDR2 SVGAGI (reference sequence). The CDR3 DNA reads TGTGCCAGCAGTTTTTCGGGACAGATCTACGAGCAGTACGTC. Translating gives CASSFSGQIYEQYV.

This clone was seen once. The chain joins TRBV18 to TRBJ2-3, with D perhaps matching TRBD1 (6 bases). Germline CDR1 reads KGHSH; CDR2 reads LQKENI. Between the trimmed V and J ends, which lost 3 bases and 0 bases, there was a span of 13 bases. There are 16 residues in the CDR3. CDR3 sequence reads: CASSPPGAISTDTQYF. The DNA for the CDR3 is TGTGCCAGCTCACCGCCAGGGGCCATAAGCACAGATACGCAGTATTTT.

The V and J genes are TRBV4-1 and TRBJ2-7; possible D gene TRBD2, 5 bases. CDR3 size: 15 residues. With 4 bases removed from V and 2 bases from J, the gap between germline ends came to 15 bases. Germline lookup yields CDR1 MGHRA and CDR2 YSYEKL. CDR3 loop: CASSLHSGGTYEQYV. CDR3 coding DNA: TGCGCCAGCAGCCTCCACAGCGGTGGTACCTACGAGCAGTACGTC.

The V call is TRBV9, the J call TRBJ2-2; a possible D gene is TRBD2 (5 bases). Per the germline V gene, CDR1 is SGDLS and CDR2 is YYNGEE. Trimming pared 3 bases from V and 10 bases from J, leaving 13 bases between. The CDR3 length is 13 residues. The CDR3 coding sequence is TGTGCCAGCAGCGGCCATACTAGTAAGGAGCTGTTTTTT. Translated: CASSGHTSKELFF.

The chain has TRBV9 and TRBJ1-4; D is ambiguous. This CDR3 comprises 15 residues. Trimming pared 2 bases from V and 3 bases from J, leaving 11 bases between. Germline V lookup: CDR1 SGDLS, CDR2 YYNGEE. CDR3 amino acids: CASSVTGMSNEKLFF. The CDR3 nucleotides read TGTGCCAGCAGCGTCACCGGGATGTCTAATGAAAAACTGTTTTTT. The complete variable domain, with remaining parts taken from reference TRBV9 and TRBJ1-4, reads DSGVTQTPKHLITATGQRVTLRCSPRSGDLSVYWYQQSLDQGLQFLIQYYNGEERAKGNILERFSAQQFPDLHSELNLSSLELGDSALYFCASSVTGMSNEKLFFGSGTQLSVL.

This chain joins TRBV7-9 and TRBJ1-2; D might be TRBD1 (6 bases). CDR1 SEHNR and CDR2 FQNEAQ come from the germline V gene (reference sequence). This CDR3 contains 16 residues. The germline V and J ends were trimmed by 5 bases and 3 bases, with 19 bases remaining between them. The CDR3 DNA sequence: TGTGCCAGCAGCCCATTCGGCAGGGGCAGTGACTATGGCTACACCTTC. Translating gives CASSPFGRGSDYGYTF.

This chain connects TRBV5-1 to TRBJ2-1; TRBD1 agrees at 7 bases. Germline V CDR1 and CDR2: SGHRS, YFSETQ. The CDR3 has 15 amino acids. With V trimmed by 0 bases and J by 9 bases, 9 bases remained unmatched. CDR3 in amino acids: CASSLAPQGDGEQFF. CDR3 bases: TGCGCCAGCAGCTTGGCCCCCCAGGGGGATGGTGAGCAGTTCTTC.

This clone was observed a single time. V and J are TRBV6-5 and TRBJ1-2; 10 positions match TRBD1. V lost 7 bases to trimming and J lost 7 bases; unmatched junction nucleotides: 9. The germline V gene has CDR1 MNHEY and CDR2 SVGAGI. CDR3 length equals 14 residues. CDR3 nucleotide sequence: TGTGCCAGCACCGGTGACAGGGGGCCGGGTGGCTACACCTTC. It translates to CASTGDRGPGGYTF.

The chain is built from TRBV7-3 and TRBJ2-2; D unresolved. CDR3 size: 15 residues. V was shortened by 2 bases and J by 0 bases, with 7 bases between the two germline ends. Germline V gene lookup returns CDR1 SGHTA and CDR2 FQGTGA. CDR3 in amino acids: CASSLRPTNTGELFF. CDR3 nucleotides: TGTGCCAGCAGCTTACGTCCTACGAACACCGGGGAGCTGTTTTTT.

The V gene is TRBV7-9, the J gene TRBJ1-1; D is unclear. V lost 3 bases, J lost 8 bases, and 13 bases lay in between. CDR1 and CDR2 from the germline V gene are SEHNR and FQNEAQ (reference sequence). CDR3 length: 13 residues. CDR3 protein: CASSLLGSGEAFF. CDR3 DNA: TGTGCCAGCAGCTTGCTGGGCAGTGGGGAAGCTTTCTTT.

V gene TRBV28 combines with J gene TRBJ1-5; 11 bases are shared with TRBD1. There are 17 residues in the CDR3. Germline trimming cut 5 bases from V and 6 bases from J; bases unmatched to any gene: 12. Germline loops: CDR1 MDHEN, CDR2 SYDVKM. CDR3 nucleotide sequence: TGTGCCAGCAGTCCTCACCGGACAGGGGGCGATTTTCAGCCCCAGCATTTT. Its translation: CASSPHRTGGDFQPQHF.